The clone carrying this T cell receptor beta chain was observed a single time. Its cognate antigen is unknown. These data come from a study of cytomegalovirus exposure and HLA in healthy donors. 60 Vbeta and 13 Jbeta primers were used in PCR. Only in-frame clones appear in the TCRdb table, and some are missing; sequencing was by immunoSEQ multiplex PCR. The repertoire consists of about 95,000 clones, with 82% occurring once and the leading ten covering nearly 3.5%. Each of the donors was a healthy bone marrow donor. Although they were nominally healthy when sampled, donors likely had unrecorded immune exposures. General observations from the study: HLA alleles showed associations with approximately 15,000 TCR beta sequences in a later analysis, at a 0.05 false discovery rate. In a later analysis, a missense DCLRE1C variant was linked to TCR beta V- and J-gene trimming.

The CDR3 is made up of 16 amino acids. CDR1 and CDR2 (germline): SEHNR, FQNEAQ (reference sequence). The V and J ends lost 5 bases and 1 base, in that order; junction bases with no gene match: 3. Sample: PBMCs. The chain employs TRBV7-9 and TRBJ2-2; 11 bases agree with TRBD1. This TCR was sampled from a man aged 30 to 45 in good health and CMV-seropositive. This chain's CDR3 is CASSPGTGGNTGELFF. The CDR3, as DNA: TGTGCCAGCAGCCCCGGGACAGGGGGGAACACCGGGGAGCTGTTTTTT.